Listed below are T cell receptor beta chains from one sample, sequenced in a study of CD8 T cells in Susac syndrome. TCRdb reprocessed the immunoSEQ multiplex PCR reads via MiXCR and lists one record per CDR3 protein. This repertoire shows 150,000 to 200,000 distinct CDR3 sequences, roughly 91% found once; its top ten account for over 0.075%. The material sequenced was CD4+ T cells from PBMCs. These receptors originate from a human donor with Susac syndrome. Each CDR3 is given with its conserved first and last residue. Each record gives: J gene, clone size, V gene, D gene, CDR3 protein, CDR3 DNA. The D gene is left open where the match is weak. Clone sizes are given selectively: once, few, many, or a class where the clone is expanded.

TRBJ2-7 NA TRBV5-4 TRBD1 CASSEGTGFVYEQYF TGTGCCAGCAGCGAAGGGACAGGGTTTGTTTACGAGCAGTACTTC
TRBJ2-3 NA TRBV5-1 NA CASSPTGAGTDTQYF TGCGCCAGCAGTCCCACGGGGGCCGGCACAGATACGCAGTATTTT
TRBJ2-2 NA TRBV20-1 NA CSASEGTGELFF TGCAGTGCTAGTGAGGGCACCGGGGAGCTGTTTTTT
TRBJ2-1 NA TRBV18 TRBD2 CASSPQIAGAYNEQFF TGTGCCAGCTCCCCGCAAATAGCGGGAGCGTACAATGAGCAGTTCTTC
TRBJ2-1 NA TRBV7-8 TRBD1 CASSLNPTGREQFF TGTGCCAGCAGCCTTAACCCGACAGGGCGTGAGCAGTTCTTC
TRBJ1-1 NA TRBV12-3/TRBV12-4 TRBD1 CASSEDRVAEAFF TGTGCCAGCAGTGAAGACAGGGTGGCTGAAGCTTTCTTT
TRBJ1-3 NA TRBV5-6 TRBD1 CASSLALGETGVDSGNTIYF TGTGCCAGCAGCTTGGCCCTGGGGGAAACAGGGGTTGACTCTGGAAACACCATATATTTT
TRBJ2-1 NA TRBV29-1 TRBD2 CSVDLAGGNEQFF TGCAGCGTTGACCTAGCGGGGGGGAATGAGCAGTTCTTC
TRBJ2-5 NA TRBV2 NA CASSVGRMRETQYF TGTGCCAGCAGTGTAGGGAGAATGAGAGAGACCCAGTACTTC
TRBJ2-7 NA TRBV20-1 TRBD2 CSACLPTSATYEQYF TGCAGTGCTTGCCTACCTACTAGCGCTACCTACGAGCAGTACTTC
TRBJ2-1 NA TRBV27 TRBD2 CASSPLRESIDEQFF TGTGCCAGCAGCCCCCTGCGGGAGTCGATAGATGAGCAGTTCTTC
TRBJ1-6 once TRBV6-5 TRBD1 CASRLGTGDSPLHF TGTGCCAGCAGGCTGGGGACAGGAGATTCACCCCTCCACTTT
TRBJ1-1 NA TRBV6-6 NA CASSYALVEAFF TGTGCCAGCAGTTATGCTTTGGTAGAAGCTTTCTTT
TRBJ2-7 NA TRBV4-2 NA CASSQGGAYEQYF TGTGCCAGCAGCCAAGGGGGGGCTTACGAGCAGTACTTC
TRBJ2-1 NA TRBV27 TRBD2 CASSPGTSGINEQFF TGTGCCAGCAGTCCCGGGACTAGCGGGATCAATGAGCAGTTCTTC
TRBJ2-7 once TRBV19 NA CASSKYTGTTSYEQYF TGTGCCAGTAGTAAATACACCGGGACAACCAGCTACGAGCAGTACTTC
TRBJ1-5 NA TRBV4-1 NA CASSQAVTGPGDNQPQHF TGCGCCAGCAGCCAAGCTGTAACAGGTCCAGGGGACAATCAGCCCCAGCATTTT
TRBJ2-1 NA TRBV5-1 NA CASSSYGGSSYNEQFF TGCGCCAGCAGCTCCTACGGGGGTAGCTCCTACAATGAGCAGTTCTTC
TRBJ2-5 NA TRBV5-1 TRBD1 CASSLSLSLDRGREETQYF TGCGCCAGCAGCTTGTCCCTGTCGTTGGACAGGGGACGGGAGGAGACCCAGTACTTC
TRBJ2-5 NA TRBV4-1 NA CASSQVEPSPGTQYF TGCGCCAGCAGCCAAGTGGAGCCCTCACCCGGGACCCAGTACTTC
TRBJ2-5 NA TRBV20-1 TRBD2 CNARSSQRGRETQYF TGCAATGCTAGATCCTCCCAGCGGGGGCGCGAGACCCAGTACTTC
TRBJ2-7 NA TRBV4-1 TRBD2 CASSHNLKGGLGYEQYF TGCGCCAGCAGCCATAACTTAAAGGGAGGGCTAGGATACGAGCAGTACTTC
TRBJ2-3 NA TRBV20-1 NA CSGGPESTDTQYF TGCAGTGGGGGACCGGAGAGCACAGATACGCAGTATTTT